These 24 T cell receptor beta chains were all obtained from the same sample, sequenced in a study of blood T cells in healthy people across ages. Then a second PCR, running roughly 6 to 11 cycles, was carried out with a sample-barcoded 5' primer and a J-beta primer mix. A single record per CDR3 protein comes from TCRdb applying MiXCR to the 5' RACE reads. The sample includes more than 800,000 distinct CDR3 sequences, more than 25% of them seen just once. What was sequenced was blood. The receptors here all came from a woman older than 75 in good health.

The genes are TRBV5-1 and TRBJ2-3; a possible D gene is TRBD1 (6 bases). Trimming left V 4 bases short and J 2 bases short, with 14 bases between. Germline V gives CDR1 SGHRS, CDR2 YFSETQ. The CDR3 totals 15 residues. Here the CDR3 DNA reads TGCGCCAGCAGCAGGGGACACACCTTCACAGATACGCAGTATTTT. Its protein is CASSRGHTFTDTQYF.

In this sample, this clonotype turned up many times. V and J are TRBV9 and TRBJ2-4, with D tentatively TRBD1 (5 bases). Trimming took 0 bases from V and 7 from J, leaving 14 bases between them. CDR1 SGDLS and CDR2 YYNGEE come from the germline V gene. CDR3 length equals 15 residues. CDR3 sequence reads: CASSVEGLGPNIQYF. CDR3 nucleotides: TGTGCCAGCAGCGTAGAGGGGCTAGGTCCGAACATTCAGTACTTC.

A few counts support this clonotype. This clone may be a read error of a much larger clone one base away. V gene TRBV6-5 combines with J gene TRBJ2-5; TRBD2 is a possible D gene (6 bases). V was shortened by 0 bases and J by 11 bases, with 10 bases between the two germline ends. This CDR3 is 12 amino acids long. Germline loops: CDR1 MNHEY, CDR2 SVGAGI. DNA for the CDR3: TGTGCCAGCAGTTACTCGCGGGGTGAGCAGTACTTC. Amino acid sequence: CASSYSRGEQYF.

This clonotype was detected only a few times. A read error may be the cause here, since a much bigger clone is one base away. The chain carries TRBV6-6 and TRBJ2-1, with a tentative D call TRBD2 (6 bases). Per germline, CDR1 MNHNY and CDR2 SVGAGI (reference sequence). Deletions cut 7 bases from V and 9 bases from J, with 19 bases between. This CDR3 contains 14 residues. The CDR3 DNA sequence: TGTGCCAGCACCATCGGGGGAGGTCCCGCTGAGCAGTTCTTC. Its translation is CASTIGGGPAEQFF.

To note about this clonotype: A much more abundant neighbour one base away suggests this may be a read error. The chain employs TRBV11-2 and TRBJ2-5; 10 positions agree with TRBD2. Germline CDR1 and CDR2: SGHAT and FQNNGV. The V gene end was trimmed by 0 bases and the J gene end by 11 bases; junction bases not matched to a gene: 15. The CDR3 runs 17 residues. Here the CDR3 DNA reads TGTGCCAGCAGCTTAGATCAAGCTAGCGGGGGACCCAAGGGGCAGTACTTC. Protein: CASSLDQASGGPKGQYF.

As to this clonotype: A much larger clone lies a single base off, so this may be a read error. This sequence joins TRBV6-6 and TRBJ1-5; the D is unclear. The CDR3 is made up of 13 amino acids. The germline V gene encodes CDR1 MNHNY and CDR2 SVGAGI (reference sequence). CDR3 in amino acids: CTSSYDGRRPQHF. The CDR3 DNA reads TGTACCAGCAGTTACGACGGACGGCGGCCCCAGCATTTT.

This clonotype was observed at least ten times. The chain recombines TRBV4-3 with TRBJ1-2; D is perhaps TRBD1 (6 bases). CDR3 length equals 16 residues. The V gene's germline CDR1 is LGHNA and CDR2 YSLEER. V gave up 4 bases and J gave up 6 bases, with 21 bases separating them. The CDR3 coding sequence is TGCGCCAGCAGCCGGGATGGGATACAGGGAGGGCATGGCTACACCTTC. Translation gives CASSRDGIQGGHGYTF.

V usage is TRBV6-2 or TRBV6-3 and J usage is TRBJ1-1; D gene uncertain. The germline V and J ends were trimmed by 4 bases and 2 bases, with 17 bases remaining between them. Germline V CDR1 and CDR2: MNHEY, SVGEGT. The CDR3 is 16 residues long. The CDR3 is CASSSRGRTPNTEAFF. The CDR3 DNA reads as TGTGCCAGCAGTTCCAGAGGGAGGACGCCAAACACTGAAGCTTTCTTT.

The table lists this clonotype with a few counts. The chain is built from TRBV30 and TRBJ1-1; 8 bases align to TRBD1. Germline trimming cut 2 bases from V and 2 bases from J; bases unmatched to any gene: 16. CDR3 size: 18 residues. CDR1 is GTSNPN and CDR2 is SVGIG in the germline V gene (reference sequence). The CDR3 nucleotides are TGTGCCTGGAGTCGGGCATTGGACAGGGATGGGAAAAACACTGAAGCTTTCTTT. Encoded protein: CAWSRALDRDGKNTEAFF.

On this clonotype itself: A much more abundant neighbour one base away suggests this may be a read error. The chain combines TRBV25-1 with TRBJ2-3, with 8 nucleotides matching TRBD2. Germline loops: CDR1 MGHDK, CDR2 SYGVNS. The length of the CDR3 is 17 residues. Written as DNA, the CDR3 is TGTGCCCGCAGTGAATCGACAAGCGGGGGTCTCACAGATACGCAGTATTTT. Amino acids: CARSESTSGGLTDTQYF.

The rearrangement links TRBV29-1 to TRBJ2-1; 9 bases are a match to TRBD2. Unmatched junction bases numbered 11, after V lost 6 bases and J lost 11 bases. CDR1 and CDR2 from the germline V gene are SQVTM and ANQGSEA. The CDR3 consists of 13 residues. The CDR3 is CSVLERGAYKQFF. CDR3 coding DNA: TGCAGCGTCTTGGAGCGGGGGGCATATAAGCAGTTCTTC.

This clonotype was seen a few times. A much larger clone sits a single nucleotide away, making a read error possible. This chain links TRBV12-3 or TRBV12-4 with TRBJ2-3, with TRBD1 matching over 8 bases. CDR3 length equals 15 residues. The CDR3 region has the DNA TGTGCCAGCAGTTTAGACAGGGGGAACACAGATATGCAGTATTTT. Its protein product is CASSLDRGNTDMQYF.

This clonotype came up many times. The V and J genes are TRBV20-1 and TRBJ2-3; 13 nucleotides line up with TRBD2. Germline V gene sequence: CDR1 DFQATT, CDR2 SNEGSKA (reference sequence). The CDR3 totals 17 residues. V lost 2 bases and J lost 7; bases outside the gene matches: 12. In nucleotides, the CDR3 is TGCAGTGCTAGAATGGGAGGGACTAGCGGGGAGGGGAATACGCAGTATTTT. As protein: CSARMGGTSGEGNTQYF.

This clonotype was recorded at least ten times. This sequence joins TRBV4-1 and TRBJ2-1; 7 bases are a match to TRBD1. The germline gives CDR1 MGHRA, CDR2 YSYEKL. The trim removed 1 base at V and 7 bases at J, leaving 10 bases unmatched. The CDR3 consists of 16 residues. In DNA, the CDR3 is TGCGCCAGCAGCCAAGTGGTAGGGGGCGGATTTAATGAGCAGTTCTTC. Amino acids: CASSQVVGGGFNEQFF.

With respect to this clonotype: A much larger clone differs by one base, so this may be a read error. The chain recombines TRBV7-9 with TRBJ1-6; no firm D call. The length of the CDR3 is 12 residues. Looked up from germline, CDR1 is SEHNR and CDR2 is FQNEAQ (reference sequence). The CDR3 loop reads CASSLDGSPRHF. The CDR3 DNA follows: TGTGCCAGCAGCTTGGATGGGTCACCCCGCCACTTT.

This CDR3 reads CASSLRGAESGYTF. The DNA for the CDR3 is TGTGCCAGCAGCTTGAGGGGGGCTGAAAGTGGCTACACCTTC. The V and J genes are TRBV5-6 and TRBJ1-2, with D possibly matching TRBD1 (6 bases). The V gene's germline CDR1 is SGHDT and CDR2 YYEEEE. The CDR3 has 14 residues. V lost 1 base and J lost 7, with 14 bases in between.

There are a few counts of this clonotype. J is TRBJ1-5 and V is TRBV6-6; D gene ambiguous. The length of the CDR3 is 15 residues. The ends were cut back, 0 bases at V and 4 bases at J, with 10 bases in the middle. Per germline, CDR1 MNHNY and CDR2 SVGAGI (reference sequence). The CDR3 sequence: CASSYSHKENQPQHF. The CDR3 DNA is TGTGCCAGCAGTTACTCTCACAAGGAAAATCAGCCCCAGCATTTT.

In this sample, this clonotype turned up a few times. A single base separates this from a much larger clone, so it may be a read error. This chain joins TRBV6-5 and TRBJ2-1; D unresolved. V lost 2 bases and J lost 0, with 8 bases in between. CDR1 and CDR2 from the germline V gene are MNHEY and SVGAGI. CDR3 length: 15 residues. The CDR3 reads CASSYKDGSYNEQFF. The CDR3 DNA sequence: TGTGCCAGCAGTTACAAGGACGGCTCCTACAATGAGCAGTTCTTC.

This clonotype was counted at least ten times. The chain combines TRBV27 with TRBJ2-6, with D tentatively TRBD1 or TRBD2 (5 bases each). The germline V and J ends were trimmed by 4 bases and 4 bases, with 11 bases remaining between them. The CDR3 totals 15 residues. CDR1 and CDR2 from the germline V gene are MNHEY and SMNVEV (reference sequence). CDR3 residues: CASSSLGAGANVLTF. In nucleotides, the CDR3 is TGTGCCAGCAGTTCACTCGGGGCGGGGGCCAACGTCCTGACTTTC.

In the case of this clonotype: This may be a read error, as it is one base from a much larger clone. V is TRBV7-9 and J is TRBJ1-2; D perhaps matches TRBD1 (6 bases). The germline V gene has CDR1 SEHNR and CDR2 FQNEAQ (reference sequence). V lost 2 bases and J 7 bases, leaving 17 bases between the germline ends. CDR3 length: 15 residues. The CDR3 bases are TGTGCCAGCAGCTTAATATGGGGGGCAGACTGTGGCTACACCTTC. This codes for CASSLIWGADCGYTF.

At least ten counts were recorded for this clonotype. This chain connects TRBV28 to TRBJ2-5, with D perhaps being TRBD1 or TRBD2 (5 bases each). V was trimmed by 5 bases and J by 5 bases, leaving 21 bases between them. The V gene's germline CDR1 is MDHEN and CDR2 SYDVKM. This CDR3 is 16 amino acids long. Written as DNA, the CDR3 is TGTGCCAGCAGTGACCCAATTTCGGGGCAGCGGGAGACCCAGTACTTC. Translating gives CASSDPISGQRETQYF.

This clonotype was seen repeatedly, ten times or more. The chain combines TRBV10-3 with TRBJ1-5, with 7 bases that match TRBD1. The CDR3 contains 13 residues. Germline V gene lookup returns CDR1 ENHRY and CDR2 SYGVKD. V was pared by 5 bases and J by 4 bases, with 2 bases of the junction left unmatched. In DNA form, the CDR3 reads TGTGCCATCAGTACGACAGGGAATCAGCCCCAGCATTTT. Its protein product is CAISTTGNQPQHF.

In regard to this clonotype: A single base separates this from a much larger clone, so it may be a read error. This chain links TRBV2 with TRBJ2-3; D perhaps matches TRBD2 (5 bases). The CDR3 is 13 amino acids. CDR1 is SNHLY, CDR2 FYNNEI, per germline. The DNA of the CDR3 is TGTGCCAGCACCCGACTAAGCACATATACGCAGTATTTT. This codes for CASTRLSTYTQYF. Full variable domain (rest looked up from reference TRBV2 and TRBJ2-3): EPEVTQTPSHQVTQMGQEVILRCVPISNHLYFYWYRQILGQKVEFLVSFYNNEISEKSEIFDDQFSVERPDGSNFTLKIRSTKLEDSAMYFCASTRLSTYTQYFGPGTRLTVL.

Remarks on this clonotype: A read error may explain this, as a much larger clone is one base away. The chain links TRBV7-6 to TRBJ2-3; TRBD2 matches at 11 bases. The CDR3 is 16 amino acids. Germline V lookup: CDR1 SGHVS, CDR2 FNYEAQ. For the CDR3, the DNA is TGTACCAGCAGCCCGGGACTAGCGGTTAGCACAGATACGCAGTATTTT. This encodes CTSSPGLAVSTDTQYF.